Included here is one T cell receptor beta chain sequence, with context. Its antigen remains unknown. This record comes from a study of blood T cells in healthy people across ages. In terms of origin and age, donors were healthy Caucasian individuals from Russia aged about 6 to 90. A minimum of 6 micrograms of total RNA was extracted per sample. General study points: Changes in expanded clonotypes were possibly confounded, as the CMV status of donors was unknown.

Germline V lookup: CDR1 DFQATT, CDR2 SNEGSKA (reference sequence). CDR3 length: 13 amino acids. Trimming took 4 bases from V and 6 from J, leaving 14 bases between them. Together with a sample-barcoded 5' primer, a J-beta primer mix was included in a second PCR lasting about 7 to 12 cycles. Carrying 12 random nucleotides, a template-switch adaptor labeled each individual cDNA molecule. MiXCR, run by TCRdb on the 5' RACE reads, gives a single entry per CDR3 protein. The data hold about 1.8 million distinct CDR3 sequences, with 49% observed a single time. This TCR was sampled from a woman in her thirties or forties in good health. The sample taken for sequencing was blood. The chain recombines TRBV20-1 with TRBJ2-3; D unclear. CDR3 sequence reads: CSAKGSRTDTQYF. The CDR3 DNA reads TGCAGTGCTAAGGGCAGTCGGACGGATACGCAGTATTTT.